These T cell receptor beta chains were read from a single sample in a study of blood T cell repertoires in COVID-19. Some clones are missing from TCRdb's copy, which holds only in-frame ones; the method was immunoSEQ multiplex PCR. The data show around 21,000 clones, with less than 90% seen just once and 2.5% to 4% held by the top ten. The sequencing sample was made of peripheral blood. The source is a man between 35 and 55 years old with acute or convalescent COVID-19. The CDR3 runs from the conserved cysteine through the conserved F or W. Each record gives: D gene, V gene, clone size, J gene, CDR3 DNA, CDR3 protein. A D gene is named only where the DNA matches it firmly. Rows may omit the clone size; those that give it use once, few, many or a size class.

-	TRBV7-8	-	TRBJ2-7	TGTGCCAGCAGCAAGGGGTACGAGCAGTACTTC	CASSKGYEQYF
-	TRBV6-1	-	TRBJ2-1	TGTGCCAGCAGTGAAACTCGAGGGGGCAATGAGCAGTTCTTC	CASSETRGGNEQFF
-	TRBV5-4	-	TRBJ1-1	TGTGCCAGCAGCTTGGCATTGAACACTGAAGCTTTCTTT	CASSLALNTEAFF
TRBD2	TRBV6-1	-	TRBJ2-2	TGTGCCAGCAGTGAAAAAAAGACTAGCGGGATGTTAATGGAGACCGGGGAGCTGTTTTTT	CASSEKKTSGMLMETGELFF
-	TRBV19	-	TRBJ1-1	TGTGCCACCGCCAGGGTGGAAATGAACACTGAAGCTTTCTTT	CATARVEMNTEAFF
-	TRBV9	-	TRBJ1-5	TGTGCCAGCAGCCTGGACAGTAGCAATCAGCCCCAGCATTTT	CASSLDSSNQPQHF
-	TRBV7-8	once	TRBJ1-1	TGTGCCAGCAGCCTCGGGACTGAGAACACTGAAGCTTTCTTT	CASSLGTENTEAFF
-	TRBV5-5	-	TRBJ2-2	TGTGCCAGCAGCTTGGTAACTAGAAACACCGGGGAGCTGTTTTTT	CASSLVTRNTGELFF
-	TRBV6-1	-	TRBJ1-1	TGTGCCAGCAGTGACCCGGGAGCGGGGAGGATTGTGACTGAAGCTTTCTTT	CASSDPGAGRIVTEAFF
TRBD2	TRBV19	-	TRBJ2-7	TGTGCCAGTAGTATCGGGACTAGCTTCTACGAGCAGTACTTC	CASSIGTSFYEQYF
-	TRBV27	few	TRBJ2-5	TGTGCCAGCAGTTTAAGGGGGTTCCAAGAGACCCAGTACTTC	CASSLRGFQETQYF
-	TRBV25-1	-	TRBJ1-3	TGTGCCAGCAGTAGAGGGAACTCTGGAAACACCATATATTTT	CASSRGNSGNTIYF
TRBD1	TRBV5-4	-	TRBJ1-1	TGTGCCAGCAGTCTGGACAGGGGCTCTGAAGCTTTCTTT	CASSLDRGSEAFF
TRBD2	TRBV5-1	-	TRBJ2-3	TGCGCCAGCAGCCCTGGGGGGGGTGATACGCAGTATTTT	CASSPGGGDTQYF
-	TRBV4-1	-	TRBJ1-6	TGCGCCAGCAGCCAAGATCGGGATTCACCCCTCCACTTT	CASSQDRDSPLHF
TRBD2	TRBV3-1/TRBV3-2	-	TRBJ2-7	TGTGCCAGCAGCCCACTACGCGGGACTAGCGACCGGAGCTCCTACGAGCAGTACTTC	CASSPLRGTSDRSSYEQYF
-	TRBV4-1	-	TRBJ1-1	TGCGCCAGCAGCCAAGATGGGGCGAACACTGAAGCTTTCTTT	CASSQDGANTEAFF
-	TRBV2	once	TRBJ1-3	TGTGCCAGCAGTGTGACAGCTCCTGGAAACACCATATATTTT	CASSVTAPGNTIYF
TRBD2	TRBV11-2	-	TRBJ2-2	TGTGCCAGCAGCTTAGATCGAAGGACTAGCGGGCGTGCGAACACCGGGGAGCTGTTTTTT	CASSLDRRTSGRANTGELFF
TRBD1	TRBV5-6	-	TRBJ1-1	TGTGCCAGCAGCTCGGGACAGGCTACGTGGAACACTGAAGCTTTCTTT	CASSSGQATWNTEAFF
-	TRBV9	-	TRBJ2-7	TGTGCCAGCAGCCCCACATATATCTCCTACGAGCAGTACTTC	CASSPTYISYEQYF
-	TRBV5-1	-	TRBJ1-1	TGCGCCAGCAGCTTGTCAGGGTCGAACACTGAAGCTTTCTTT	CASSLSGSNTEAFF
-	TRBV7-9	-	TRBJ1-4	TGTGCCAGCAGCCCCCAGGGTCGGGTAGAAGAAAAACTGTTTTTT	CASSPQGRVEEKLFF
-	TRBV9	-	TRBJ2-1	TGTGCCAGCAGCGTAACCCCCGCCGGCGCGGGGTGGTACAATGAGCAGTTCTTC	CASSVTPAGAGWYNEQFF
-	TRBV7-2	-	TRBJ1-2	TGTGCCAGCAGCACCGACGCTCAGGCGGGGTATGGCTACACCTTC	CASSTDAQAGYGYTF
TRBD2	TRBV6-1	-	TRBJ2-3	TGTGCCAGCAGTGTACGACTAGCGCAGGATGCAGATACGCAGTATTTT	CASSVRLAQDADTQYF
-	TRBV19	-	TRBJ1-3	TGTGCCAGTAGTGAAGAGAGCTCTGGAAACACCATATATTTT	CASSEESSGNTIYF
TRBD1	TRBV5-4	-	TRBJ2-7	TGTGCCAGCAGCAAGGGACAGGGTATCCACGAGCAGTACTTC	CASSKGQGIHEQYF
TRBD2	TRBV9	-	TRBJ2-5	TGTGCCAGCAGTGGTAGCGGGGGTATCGAGACCCAGTACTTC	CASSGSGGIETQYF
-	TRBV11-2	once	TRBJ2-5	TGTGCCAGCAGCCTGACCACAGAAGGAGAGACCCAGTACTTC	CASSLTTEGETQYF
-	TRBV21-1	-	TRBJ2-4	TGTGCCAGCAACCCGGGACTAGCGGGGTCAATAGCCAAAAACATTCAGTACTTC	CASNPGLAGSIAKNIQYF
-	TRBV10-1	-	TRBJ2-1	TGCGCCAGCAGTGAGTCGAGGACAGAACGAAATGAGCAGTTCTTC	CASSESRTERNEQFF